This record looks at one T cell receptor (beta chain) sequence and its context. This clone was observed once. This receptor's antigen is unknown. No quality values exist for individual bases; no much larger clone is one base distant. This entry is derived from a study of blood T cell repertoires in COVID-19 (dated by TCRdb to between 2020 and 2021). As for the study more broadly: Samples from collaborators originated in the United States, Italy and Spain and spanned both the acute and convalescent phases of COVID-19. Sample metadata almost always included a de-identified subject ID, COVID-19 status, age in years and sex. The prospective study material was composed of cDNA or gDNA derived from T cells, B-cell-depleted T cells, or PBMCs. The samples were drawn from two sources: the first 160 participants of the ongoing ImmuneRACE study, and 950 to 1,500 subjects contributed by 6 global collaborators. Deeply sampled blood TCRbeta repertoires from subjects exposed to, actively infected with, or recovered from COVID-19 were included in the dataset. HLA class I and class II types, where available, came from metadata supplied by the sample provider rather than from assay-based typing. A freely available public database, intended as a resource for researchers studying the immune response to SARS-CoV-2, is where the repertoires were released. The research as a whole found: The quantity of clinical and demographic metadata differed by source and by participant and was supplied without curation.

The immunoSEQ Assay, a bias-controlled multiplex PCR, was used to amplify TCRbeta CDR3 regions from genomic DNA. The authors' analysis ran thus. The number of nucleated cells in each sample was estimated from the amplification of reference gene primers within the assay. To quantify the absolute abundance of each unique TCRbeta CDR3 rearrangement, sequence reads were collapsed and filtered. Productive Simpson clonality was computed per sample as the square root of Simpson's diversity index over productive rearrangements. The table was pulled from immuneACCESS by TCRdb, which kept in-frame rearrangements only. Such tables lose some clones; where checked, under half of the loss comes from unresolved V genes, and the rest has no known cause. The DNA was the basis for D and trimming; V, J and clone size are from that table. Recorded for this sample are a few hundred thousand clones; roughly 80% of them occurred a single time. The leading ten clones occupy over 7% of the sample.

Collaborating institutions collected whole blood in K2EDTA tubes following their own protocols. For TCRbeta analysis, collaborator samples were shipped as frozen whole blood, as isolated PBMCs, or as DNA extracted from either sample type. Taken from cysteine to phenylalanine, the CDR3 has 14 residues. Only the CDR3 DNA stays, 42 bases, in frame from base 1. The germline V gene provides CDR1 MNHEY and CDR2 SVGAGI. Ends trimmed: V by 7 bases, J by 6 bases; bases unmatched to a gene: 11. The sequence was collected from a woman in her 70s with acute or convalescent COVID-19. The chain joins TRBV6-5 to TRBJ1-2, with 7 bases in between that match TRBD1. Sequenced input: peripheral blood. The CDR3 sequence is CASIPTGQQDGYTF. The sequenced DNA is TGTGCCAGCATACCAACGGGACAGCAAGATGGCTACACCTTC.